This TCR beta chain was sequenced in a study of tissue T cells after allogeneic stem cell transplantation. Details on this clone: Gene names and germline refer to mouse. With the read ending 1 residue before the CDR3 end, the germline J gene is used to fill in that end. Other nucleotide sequences in the sample specify the same CDR3.

The CDR3 is 15 amino acids. V shed 2 bases and J 0 bases; nucleotides not matched to a gene: 2. Per the germline V gene, CDR1 is SGHND and CDR2 is FRSKSL. The protocol was immunoSEQ multiplex PCR, while the TCRdb copy is restricted to in-frame clones and leaves out a portion. The data show approximately 47,000 clones, roughly four fifths seen once. This receptor was obtained from a pool of C57BL/6 mice in good health. The chain is built from TRBV15 and TRBJ2-7; 9 bases map to TRBD2. Sequenced material: sorted cells pooled from one or two spleens. CDR3: CASSLLGGSSYEQYF. Incomplete CDR3 DNA: TGTGCCAGCAGTTTACTGGGGGGGAGCTCCTATGAACAGTAC.